This note documents a single TCR beta chain sequence. Single viable CD3+CD4+CD8-CD45RO+ cells were sorted as the memory CD4+ T cells. The table came from immunoSEQ multiplex PCR; TCRdb's copy has only in-frame clones and leaves some out. The repertoire holds over 65,000 clones, with about 80% as singletons. The data are from a study of memory CD4+ T cells and cytomegalovirus serostatus. Germline V gives CDR1 MRHNA, CDR2 SNTAGT. V lost 7 bases to trimming and J lost 8 bases, with 23 bases between them. There are 16 residues in the CDR3. Sequences were obtained from memory CD4+ T cells from blood. The sequence derives from an adult in good health and CMV-seropositive. The V call is TRBV6-4, the J call TRBJ2-2; tentative D call: TRBD1 (5 bases). As DNA, the CDR3 is TGTGCCAGCATGGGGCACGGGTTACGTCTTAGGGGGGAGCTGTTTTTT. It is translated as CASMGHGLRLRGELFF.